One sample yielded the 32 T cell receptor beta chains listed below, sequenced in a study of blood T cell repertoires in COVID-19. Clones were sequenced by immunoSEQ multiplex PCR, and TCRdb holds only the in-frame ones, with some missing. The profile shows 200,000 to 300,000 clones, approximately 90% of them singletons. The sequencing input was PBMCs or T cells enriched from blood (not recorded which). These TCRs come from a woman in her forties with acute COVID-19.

The CDR3 protein is CASSLGAGGPSGETQYF. CDR3 nucleotide sequence: TGTGCCAGCAGCTTGGGGGCGGGAGGGCCGAGCGGAGAGACCCAGTACTTC. The chain recombines TRBV11-2 with TRBJ2-5, with 9 bases lining up with TRBD2. This CDR3 has 17 residues. Germline V lookup: CDR1 SGHAT, CDR2 FQNNGV. The trim removed 3 bases at V and 4 bases at J, leaving 12 bases unmatched.

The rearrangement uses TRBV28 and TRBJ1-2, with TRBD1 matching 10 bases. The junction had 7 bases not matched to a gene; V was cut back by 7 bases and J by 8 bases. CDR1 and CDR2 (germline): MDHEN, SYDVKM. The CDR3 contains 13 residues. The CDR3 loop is CASMGQGRGGYTF. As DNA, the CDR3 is TGTGCCAGCATGGGACAGGGGCGCGGCGGCTACACCTTC.

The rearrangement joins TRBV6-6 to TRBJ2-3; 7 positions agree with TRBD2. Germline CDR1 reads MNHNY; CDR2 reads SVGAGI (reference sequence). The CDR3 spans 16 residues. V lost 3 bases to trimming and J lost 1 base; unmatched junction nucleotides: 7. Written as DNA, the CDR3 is TGTGCCAGCAGTTATGGACTAGTGGGGGGCACAGATACGCAGTATTTT. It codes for CASSYGLVGGTDTQYF.

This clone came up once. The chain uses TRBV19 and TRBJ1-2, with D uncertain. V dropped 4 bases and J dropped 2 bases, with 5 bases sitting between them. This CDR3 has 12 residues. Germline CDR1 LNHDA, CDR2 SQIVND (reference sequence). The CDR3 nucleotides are TGTGCCAGTAGTAGAGGGAACTATGGCTACACCTTC. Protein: CASSRGNYGYTF.

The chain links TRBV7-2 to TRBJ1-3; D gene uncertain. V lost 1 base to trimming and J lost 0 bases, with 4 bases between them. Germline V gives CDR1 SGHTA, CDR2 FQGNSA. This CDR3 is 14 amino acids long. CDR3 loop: CASSLGGSGNTIYF. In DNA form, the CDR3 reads TGTGCCAGCAGCTTAGGAGGCTCTGGAAACACCATATATTTT.

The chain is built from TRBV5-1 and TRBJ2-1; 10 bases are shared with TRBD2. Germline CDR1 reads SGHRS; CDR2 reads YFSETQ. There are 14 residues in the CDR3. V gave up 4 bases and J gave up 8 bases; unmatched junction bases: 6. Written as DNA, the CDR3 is TGCGCCAGCAGCCCCGGGACTAGCGTCGATGAGCAGTTCTTC. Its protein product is CASSPGTSVDEQFF. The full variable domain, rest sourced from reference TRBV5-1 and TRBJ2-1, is KAGVTQTPRYLIKTRGQQVTLSCSPISGHRSVSWYQQTPGQGLQFLFEYFSETQRNKGNFPGRFSGRQFSNSRSEMNVSTLELGDSALYLCASSPGTSVDEQFFGPGTRLTVL.

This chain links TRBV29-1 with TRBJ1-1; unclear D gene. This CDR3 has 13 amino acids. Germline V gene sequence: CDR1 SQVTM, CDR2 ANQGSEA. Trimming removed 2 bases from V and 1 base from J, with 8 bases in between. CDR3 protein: CSVELSGNTEAFF. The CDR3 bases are TGCAGCGTTGAATTGTCGGGGAACACTGAAGCTTTCTTT.

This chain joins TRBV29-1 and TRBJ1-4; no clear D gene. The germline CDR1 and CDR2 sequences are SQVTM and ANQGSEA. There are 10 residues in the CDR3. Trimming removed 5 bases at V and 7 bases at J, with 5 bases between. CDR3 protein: CSVFGEKLFF. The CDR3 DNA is TGCAGCGTTTTCGGTGAAAAACTGTTTTTT.

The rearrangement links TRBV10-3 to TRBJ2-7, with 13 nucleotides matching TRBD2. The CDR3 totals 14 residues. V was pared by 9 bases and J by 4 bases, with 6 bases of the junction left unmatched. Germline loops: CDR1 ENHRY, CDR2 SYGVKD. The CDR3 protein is CAIRRTSGGYEQYF. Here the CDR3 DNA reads TGTGCCATTCGAAGGACTAGCGGGGGATACGAGCAGTACTTC.

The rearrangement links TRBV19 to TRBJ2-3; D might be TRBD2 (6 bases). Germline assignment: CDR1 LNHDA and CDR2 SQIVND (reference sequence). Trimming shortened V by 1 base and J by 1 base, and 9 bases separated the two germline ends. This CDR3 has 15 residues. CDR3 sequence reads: CASSIVWGGTDTQYF. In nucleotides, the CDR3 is TGTGCCAGTAGTATAGTGTGGGGGGGCACAGATACGCAGTATTTT.

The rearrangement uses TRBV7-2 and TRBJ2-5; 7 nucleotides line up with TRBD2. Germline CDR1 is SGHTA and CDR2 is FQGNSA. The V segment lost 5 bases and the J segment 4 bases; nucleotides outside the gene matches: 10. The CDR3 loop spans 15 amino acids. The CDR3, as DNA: TGTGCCAGCAGCCCCCGCCTGGGGGGGTCAGAGACCCAGTACTTC. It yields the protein CASSPRLGGSETQYF.

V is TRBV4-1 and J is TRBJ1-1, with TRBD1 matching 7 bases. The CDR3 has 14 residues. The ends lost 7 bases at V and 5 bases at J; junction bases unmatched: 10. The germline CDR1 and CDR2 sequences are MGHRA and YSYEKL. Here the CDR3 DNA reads TGCGCCAGCAAGCTAGACAGGGTAGGGACTGAAGCTTTCTTT. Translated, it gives CASKLDRVGTEAFF.

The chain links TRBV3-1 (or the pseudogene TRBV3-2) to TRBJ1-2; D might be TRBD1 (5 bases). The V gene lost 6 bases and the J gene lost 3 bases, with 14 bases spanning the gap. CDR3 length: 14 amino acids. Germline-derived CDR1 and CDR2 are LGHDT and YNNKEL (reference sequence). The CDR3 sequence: CASSPLDSDYGYTF. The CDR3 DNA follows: TGTGCCAGCAGTCCCCTCGACAGCGACTATGGCTACACCTTC.

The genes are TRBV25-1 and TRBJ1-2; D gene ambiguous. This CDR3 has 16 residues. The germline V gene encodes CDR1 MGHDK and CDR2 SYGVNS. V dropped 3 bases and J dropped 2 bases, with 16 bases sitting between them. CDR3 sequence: CASSDAAETRNYGYTF. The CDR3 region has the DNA TGTGCCAGCAGTGATGCGGCAGAAACTCGGAACTATGGCTACACCTTC.

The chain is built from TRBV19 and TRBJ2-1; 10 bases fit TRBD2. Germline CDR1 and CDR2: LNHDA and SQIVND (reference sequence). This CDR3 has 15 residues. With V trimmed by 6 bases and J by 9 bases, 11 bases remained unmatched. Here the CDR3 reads CASRISGRAGAEQFF. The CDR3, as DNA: TGTGCCAGTAGGATCAGCGGGAGGGCCGGGGCTGAGCAGTTCTTC.

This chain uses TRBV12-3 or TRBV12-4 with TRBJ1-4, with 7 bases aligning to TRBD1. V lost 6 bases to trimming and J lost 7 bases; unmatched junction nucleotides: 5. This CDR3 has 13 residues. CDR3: CASRRGRREKLFF. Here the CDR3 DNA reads TGTGCCAGCAGGAGGGGGCGTCGTGAAAAACTGTTTTTT.

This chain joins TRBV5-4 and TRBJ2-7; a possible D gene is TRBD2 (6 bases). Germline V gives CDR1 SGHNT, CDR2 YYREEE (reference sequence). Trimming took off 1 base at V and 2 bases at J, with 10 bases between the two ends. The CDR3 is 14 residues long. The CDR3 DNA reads TGTGCCAGCAGCTTGTTCGGGGGAGCCTACGAGCAGTACTTC. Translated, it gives CASSLFGGAYEQYF.

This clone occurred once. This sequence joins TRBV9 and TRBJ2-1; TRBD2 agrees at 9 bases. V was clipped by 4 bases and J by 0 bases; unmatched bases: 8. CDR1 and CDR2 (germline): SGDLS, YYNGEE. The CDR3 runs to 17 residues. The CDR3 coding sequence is TGTGCCAGCAGCCCGAGAGCGGGAGGAGGCTCCTACAATGAGCAGTTCTTC. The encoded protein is CASSPRAGGGSYNEQFF.

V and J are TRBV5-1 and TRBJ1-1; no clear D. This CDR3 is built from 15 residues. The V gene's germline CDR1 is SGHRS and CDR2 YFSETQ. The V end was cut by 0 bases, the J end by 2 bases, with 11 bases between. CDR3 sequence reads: CASSLAPRGNTEAFF. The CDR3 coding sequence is TGCGCCAGCAGCTTGGCGCCCCGGGGAAACACTGAAGCTTTCTTT.

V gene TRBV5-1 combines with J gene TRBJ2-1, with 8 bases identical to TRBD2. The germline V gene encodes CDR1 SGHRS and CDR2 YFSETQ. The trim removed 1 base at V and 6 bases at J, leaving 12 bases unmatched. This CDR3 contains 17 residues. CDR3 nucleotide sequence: TGCGCCAGCAGCTTGACCGGGACTAGAGGAGCCCCCAATGAGCAGTTCTTC. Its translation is CASSLTGTRGAPNEQFF.

CDR3 region: CASSLDRGGSPLHF. CDR3 DNA: TGCGCCAGCAGCTTGGACAGGGGGGGTTCACCCCTCCACTTT. J is TRBJ1-6 and V is TRBV5-1; 8 bases align to TRBD1. Losses at the gene ends were 0 bases for V and 9 bases for J; bases not matched to a gene: 2. The CDR3 consists of 14 residues. Germline CDR1 and CDR2: SGHRS and YFSETQ. Full variable domain (missing parts from reference TRBV5-1 and TRBJ1-6): KAGVTQTPRYLIKTRGQQVTLSCSPISGHRSVSWYQQTPGQGLQFLFEYFSETQRNKGNFPGRFSGRQFSNSRSEMNVSTLELGDSALYLCASSLDRGGSPLHFGNGTRLTVT.

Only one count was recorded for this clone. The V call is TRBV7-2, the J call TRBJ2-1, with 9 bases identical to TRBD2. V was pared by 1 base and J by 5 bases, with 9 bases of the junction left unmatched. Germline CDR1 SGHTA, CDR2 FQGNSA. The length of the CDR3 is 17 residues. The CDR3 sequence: CASSLVVGRGGNNEQFF. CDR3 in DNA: TGTGCCAGCAGCTTAGTGGTCGGGCGGGGGGGTAACAATGAGCAGTTCTTC.

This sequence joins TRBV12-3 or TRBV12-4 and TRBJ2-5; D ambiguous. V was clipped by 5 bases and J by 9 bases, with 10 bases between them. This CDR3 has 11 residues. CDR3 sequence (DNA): TGTGCCAGCAGTCCCCGAGTGGCCCAGTACTTC. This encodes CASSPRVAQYF.

CDR3: CASSPASAGQNTEAFF. The DNA for the CDR3 is TGCGCCAGCAGCCCCGCCTCAGCGGGACAGAACACTGAAGCTTTCTTT. The V gene is TRBV5-1, the J gene TRBJ1-1, with D maybe TRBD1 (6 bases). CDR3 size: 16 residues. The germline V gene has CDR1 SGHRS and CDR2 YFSETQ. V lost 4 bases and J 1 base, leaving 17 bases between the germline ends. Supplemented by reference TRBV5-1 and TRBJ1-1, the full variable domain reads KAGVTQTPRYLIKTRGQQVTLSCSPISGHRSVSWYQQTPGQGLQFLFEYFSETQRNKGNFPGRFSGRQFSNSRSEMNVSTLELGDSALYLCASSPASAGQNTEAFFGQGTRLTVV.

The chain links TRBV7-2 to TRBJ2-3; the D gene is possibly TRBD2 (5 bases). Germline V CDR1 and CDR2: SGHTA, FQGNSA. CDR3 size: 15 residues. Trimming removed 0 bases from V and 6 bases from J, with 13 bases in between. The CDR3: CASSLAGSRGDTQYF. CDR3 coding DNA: TGTGCCAGCAGCTTAGCGGGGTCCCGCGGGGATACGCAGTATTTT. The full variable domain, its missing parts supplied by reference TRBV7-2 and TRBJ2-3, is GAGVSQSPSNKVTEKGKDVELRCDPISGHTALYWYRQSLGQGLEFLIYFQGNSAPDKSGLPSDRFSAERTGGSVSTLTIQRTQQEDSAVYLCASSLAGSRGDTQYFGPGTRLTVL.

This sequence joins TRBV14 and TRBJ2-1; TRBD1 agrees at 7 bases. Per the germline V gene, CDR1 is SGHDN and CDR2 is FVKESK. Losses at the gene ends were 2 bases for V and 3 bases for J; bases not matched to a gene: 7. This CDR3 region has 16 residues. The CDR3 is CASSQMGRGIYNEQFF. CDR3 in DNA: TGTGCCAGCAGCCAAATGGGCAGGGGGATCTACAATGAGCAGTTCTTC.

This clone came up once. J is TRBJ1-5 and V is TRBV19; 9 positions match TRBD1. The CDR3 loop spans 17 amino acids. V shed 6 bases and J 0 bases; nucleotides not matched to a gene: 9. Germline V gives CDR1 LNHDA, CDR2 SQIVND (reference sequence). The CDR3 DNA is TGTGCCAGTAGGCTTACAGGGGGCACATATAGCAATCAGCCCCAGCATTTT. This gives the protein CASRLTGGTYSNQPQHF. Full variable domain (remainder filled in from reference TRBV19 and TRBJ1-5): DGGITQSPKYLFRKEGQNVTLSCEQNLNHDAMYWYRQDPGQGLRLIYYSQIVNDFQKGDIAEGYSVSREKKESFPLTVTSAQKNPTAFYLCASRLTGGTYSNQPQHFGDGTRLSIL.

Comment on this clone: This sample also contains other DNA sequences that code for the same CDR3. The CDR3 sequence: CASSPGLNQPQHF. The CDR3, as DNA: TGTGCCAGCTCGCCGGGACTTAATCAGCCCCAGCATTTT. The chain has TRBV18 and TRBJ1-5; D is possibly TRBD1 (5 bases). V was cut by 6 bases and J by 4 bases, with 10 bases left in between. CDR1 is KGHSH, CDR2 LQKENI, per germline. The CDR3 has 13 amino acids.

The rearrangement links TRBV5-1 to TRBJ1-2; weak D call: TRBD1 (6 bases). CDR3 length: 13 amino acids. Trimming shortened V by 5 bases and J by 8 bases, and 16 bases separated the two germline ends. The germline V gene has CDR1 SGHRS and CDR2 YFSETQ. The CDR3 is CASSSDGGGGYTF. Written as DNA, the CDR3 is TGCGCCAGCAGTTCCGATGGGGGCGGGGGCTACACCTTC.

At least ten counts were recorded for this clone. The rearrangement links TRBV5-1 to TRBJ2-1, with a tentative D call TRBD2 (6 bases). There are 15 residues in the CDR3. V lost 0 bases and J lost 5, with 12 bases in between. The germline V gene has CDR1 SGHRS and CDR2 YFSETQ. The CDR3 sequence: CASSLGPRGNNEQFF. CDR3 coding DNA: TGCGCCAGCAGCTTGGGCCCCCGGGGGAACAATGAGCAGTTCTTC.

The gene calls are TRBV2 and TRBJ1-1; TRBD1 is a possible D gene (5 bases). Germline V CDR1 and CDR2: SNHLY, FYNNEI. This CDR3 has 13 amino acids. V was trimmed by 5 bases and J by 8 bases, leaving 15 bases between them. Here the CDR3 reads CASSLGPHEEAFF. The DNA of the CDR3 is TGTGCCAGCAGTTTGGGGCCTCATGAAGAAGCTTTCTTT.

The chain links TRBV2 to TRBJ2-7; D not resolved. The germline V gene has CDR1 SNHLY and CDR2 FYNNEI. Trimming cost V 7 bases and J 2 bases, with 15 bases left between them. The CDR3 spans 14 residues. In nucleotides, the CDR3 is TGTGCCAGCATCCCGGCCCCGCAGGCCTACGAGCAGTACTTC. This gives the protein CASIPAPQAYEQYF.